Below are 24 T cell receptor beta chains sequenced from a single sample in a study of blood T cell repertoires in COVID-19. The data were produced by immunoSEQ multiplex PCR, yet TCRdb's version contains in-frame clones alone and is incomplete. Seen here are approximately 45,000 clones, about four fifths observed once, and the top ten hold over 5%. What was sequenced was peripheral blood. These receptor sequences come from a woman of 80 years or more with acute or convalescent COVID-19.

This chain's CDR3 is CASSPQFTGTEAFF. CDR3 DNA sequence: TGTGCCAGCAGCCCCCAATTCACAGGGACTGAAGCTTTCTTT. The rearrangement links TRBV7-6 to TRBJ1-1; tentatively, D is TRBD1 (6 bases). The germline V gene encodes CDR1 SGHVS and CDR2 FNYEAQ. The ends were cut back, 5 bases at V and 5 bases at J, with 15 bases in the middle. CDR3 length equals 14 residues.

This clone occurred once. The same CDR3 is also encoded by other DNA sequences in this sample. The CDR3 sequence is CASSQLRDTEAFF. The CDR3 DNA reads TGTGCCAGCAGCCAACTCAGGGACACTGAAGCTTTCTTT. The rearrangement uses TRBV3-1 (or the pseudogene TRBV3-2) and TRBJ1-1, with D perhaps matching TRBD1 (5 bases). The CDR3 runs 13 residues. Germline V CDR1 and CDR2: LGHDT, YNNKEL (reference sequence). V was pared by 2 bases and J by 3 bases, with 7 bases between.

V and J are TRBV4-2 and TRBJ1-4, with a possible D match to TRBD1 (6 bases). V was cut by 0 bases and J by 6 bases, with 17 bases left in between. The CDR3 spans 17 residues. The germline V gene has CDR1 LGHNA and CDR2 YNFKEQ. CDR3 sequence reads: CASSQDNEAQGHEKLFF. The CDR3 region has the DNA TGTGCCAGCAGCCAAGATAACGAGGCACAGGGTCATGAAAAACTGTTTTTT.

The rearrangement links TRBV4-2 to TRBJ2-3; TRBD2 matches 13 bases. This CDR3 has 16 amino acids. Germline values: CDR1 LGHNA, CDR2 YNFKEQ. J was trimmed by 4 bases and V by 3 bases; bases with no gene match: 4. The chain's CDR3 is CASSQELAGGPDTQYF. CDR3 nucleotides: TGTGCCAGCAGCCAGGAACTAGCGGGGGGGCCAGATACGCAGTATTTT.

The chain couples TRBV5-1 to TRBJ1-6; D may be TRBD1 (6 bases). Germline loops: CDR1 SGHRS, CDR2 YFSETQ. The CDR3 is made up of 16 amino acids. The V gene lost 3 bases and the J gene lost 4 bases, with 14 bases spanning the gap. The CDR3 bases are TGCGCCAGCAGCTCCCAGGGGAGAGGGTATAATTCACCCCTCCACTTT. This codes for CASSSQGRGYNSPLHF.

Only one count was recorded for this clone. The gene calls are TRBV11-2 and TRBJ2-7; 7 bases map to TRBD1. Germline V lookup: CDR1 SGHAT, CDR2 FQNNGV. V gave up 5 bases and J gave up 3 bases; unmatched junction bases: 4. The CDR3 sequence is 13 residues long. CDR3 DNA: TGTGCCAGCAGCAAAGGGGGCGACTACGAGCAGTACTTC. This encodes CASSKGGDYEQYF.

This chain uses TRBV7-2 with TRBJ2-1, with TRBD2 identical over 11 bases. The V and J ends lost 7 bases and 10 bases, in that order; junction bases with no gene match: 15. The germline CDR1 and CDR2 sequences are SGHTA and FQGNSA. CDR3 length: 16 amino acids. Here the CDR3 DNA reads TGTGCCAGCACCCCCGTTAGCGGGGGGGCGCATAGAGAGCAGTTCTTC. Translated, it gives CASTPVSGGAHREQFF.

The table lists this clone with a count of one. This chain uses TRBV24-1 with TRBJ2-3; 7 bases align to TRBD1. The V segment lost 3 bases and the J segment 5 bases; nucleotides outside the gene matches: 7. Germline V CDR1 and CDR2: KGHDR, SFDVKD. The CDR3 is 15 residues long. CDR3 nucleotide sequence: TGTGCCACCAGTGATCCGACAGGGATTGAAGATACGCAGTATTTT. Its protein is CATSDPTGIEDTQYF.

CDR3 sequence (DNA): TGTGCCAGCAGTGAAGCACGGGGGGCGGGGGAGCCCCAGCATTTT. This gives the protein CASSEARGAGEPQHF. The chain carries TRBV6-1 and TRBJ1-5; D is possibly TRBD1 (6 bases). The CDR3 has 15 amino acids. Trimming stripped 0 bases from V and 8 bases from J, with 14 bases between. Germline values: CDR1 MNHNS, CDR2 SASEGT.

The DNA of the CDR3 is TGTGCCAGCAGCGGGGGGGGCGGCCTGAACACTGAAGCTTTCTTT. Amino acid sequence: CASSGGGGLNTEAFF. The V and J genes are TRBV6-5 and TRBJ1-1; D is perhaps TRBD1 (6 bases). The germline CDR1 and CDR2 sequences are MNHEY and SVGAGI. The V end lost 6 bases, the J end lost 0 bases, and 14 bases lay between the germline ends. The CDR3 is 15 amino acids.

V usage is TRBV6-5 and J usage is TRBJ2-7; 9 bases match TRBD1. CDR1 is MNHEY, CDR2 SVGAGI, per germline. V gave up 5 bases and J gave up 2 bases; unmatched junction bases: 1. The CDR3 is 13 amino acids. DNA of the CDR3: TGTGCCAGCAGTCGGGACAGGGCCTACGAGCAGTACTTC. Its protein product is CASSRDRAYEQYF.

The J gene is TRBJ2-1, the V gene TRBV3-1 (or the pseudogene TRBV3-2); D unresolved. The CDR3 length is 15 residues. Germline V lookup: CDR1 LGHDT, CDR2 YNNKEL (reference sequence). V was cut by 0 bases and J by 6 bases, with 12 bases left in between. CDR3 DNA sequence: TGTGCCAGCAGCCAAGAGTTGAGGAGTGCCAATGAGCAGTTCTTC. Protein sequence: CASSQELRSANEQFF.

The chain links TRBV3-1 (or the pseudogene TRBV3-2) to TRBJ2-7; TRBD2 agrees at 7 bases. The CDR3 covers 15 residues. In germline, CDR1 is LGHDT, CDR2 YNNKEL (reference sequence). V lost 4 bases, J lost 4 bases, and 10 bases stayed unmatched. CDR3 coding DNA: TGTGCCAGCAGCCTCAGTAACGGGGGGTTGTACGAGCAGTACTTC. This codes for CASSLSNGGLYEQYF.

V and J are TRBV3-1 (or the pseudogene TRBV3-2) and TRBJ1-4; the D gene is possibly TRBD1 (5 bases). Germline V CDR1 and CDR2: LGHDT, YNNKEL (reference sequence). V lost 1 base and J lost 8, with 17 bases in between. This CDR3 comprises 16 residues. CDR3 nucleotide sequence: TGTGCCAGCAGCCAAGTTCTCGGGGGTAGCAAGGAAAAACTGTTTTTT. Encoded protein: CASSQVLGGSKEKLFF.

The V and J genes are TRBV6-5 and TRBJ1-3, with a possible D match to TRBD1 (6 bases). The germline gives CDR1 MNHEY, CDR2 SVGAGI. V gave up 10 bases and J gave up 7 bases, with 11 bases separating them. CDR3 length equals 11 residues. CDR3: CATKRGNTIYF. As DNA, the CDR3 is TGTGCCACCAAAAGGGGGAACACCATATATTTT.

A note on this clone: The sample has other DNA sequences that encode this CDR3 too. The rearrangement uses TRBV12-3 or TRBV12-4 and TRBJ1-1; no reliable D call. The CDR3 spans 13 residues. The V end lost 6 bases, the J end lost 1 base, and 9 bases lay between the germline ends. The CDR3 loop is CASSLQENTEAFF. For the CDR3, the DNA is TGTGCCAGCAGCCTCCAGGAGAACACTGAAGCTTTCTTT.

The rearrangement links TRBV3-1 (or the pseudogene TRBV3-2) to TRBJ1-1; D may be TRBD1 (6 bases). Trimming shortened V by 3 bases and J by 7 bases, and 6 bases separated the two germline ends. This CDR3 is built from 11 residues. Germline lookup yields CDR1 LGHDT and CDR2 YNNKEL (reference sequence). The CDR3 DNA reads TGTGCCAGCAGCCAGACAGGTGAAGCTTTCTTT. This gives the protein CASSQTGEAFF.

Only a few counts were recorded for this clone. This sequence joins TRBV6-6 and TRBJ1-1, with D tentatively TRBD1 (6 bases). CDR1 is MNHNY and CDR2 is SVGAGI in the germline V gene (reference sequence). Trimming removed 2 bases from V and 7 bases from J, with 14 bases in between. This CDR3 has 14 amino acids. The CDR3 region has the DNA TGTGCCAGCAGTTACCTCACAGGGTATGGTGAAGCTTTCTTT. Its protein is CASSYLTGYGEAFF.

In DNA form, the CDR3 reads TGTGCCAGCAGCTTGGTACCCGGGGGGTACTACCAAGAGACCCAGTACTTC. Translated: CASSLVPGGYYQETQYF. The chain carries TRBV5-6 and TRBJ2-5; 7 bases map to TRBD2. CDR1 and CDR2 from the germline V gene are SGHDT and YYEEEE. The J segment lost 0 bases and the V segment lost 0 bases, leaving 8 bases of the junction unmatched. This CDR3 has 17 residues.

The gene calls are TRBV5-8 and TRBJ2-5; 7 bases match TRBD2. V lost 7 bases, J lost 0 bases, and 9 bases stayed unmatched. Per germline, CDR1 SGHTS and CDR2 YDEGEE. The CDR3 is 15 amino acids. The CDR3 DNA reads TGTGCCAGCTCCGGGGGGAGACGGTACCAAGAGACCCAGTACTTC. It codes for CASSGGRRYQETQYF.

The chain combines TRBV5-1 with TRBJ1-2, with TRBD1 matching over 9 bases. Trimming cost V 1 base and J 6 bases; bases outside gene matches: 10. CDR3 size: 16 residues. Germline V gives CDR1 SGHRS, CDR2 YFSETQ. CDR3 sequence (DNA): TGCGCCAGCAGCTTGTCGGGGACAGGGTACGGGGATGGCTACACCTTC. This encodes CASSLSGTGYGDGYTF. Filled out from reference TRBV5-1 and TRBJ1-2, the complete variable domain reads KAGVTQTPRYLIKTRGQQVTLSCSPISGHRSVSWYQQTPGQGLQFLFEYFSETQRNKGNFPGRFSGRQFSNSRSEMNVSTLELGDSALYLCASSLSGTGYGDGYTFGSGTRLTVV.

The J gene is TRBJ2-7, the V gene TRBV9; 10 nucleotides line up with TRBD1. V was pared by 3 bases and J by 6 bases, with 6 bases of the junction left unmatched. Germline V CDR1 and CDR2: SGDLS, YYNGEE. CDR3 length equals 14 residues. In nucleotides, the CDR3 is TGTGCCAGCAGCGGGGGGACAGGGGCGCGCGAGCAGTACTTC. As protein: CASSGGTGAREQYF. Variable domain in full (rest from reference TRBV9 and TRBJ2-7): DSGVTQTPKHLITATGQRVTLRCSPRSGDLSVYWYQQSLDQGLQFLIQYYNGEERAKGNILERFSAQQFPDLHSELNLSSLELGDSALYFCASSGGTGAREQYFGPGTRLTVT.

DNA for the CDR3: TGTGCCAGCAGCCCAGGGGTTCTTAACAATGAGCAGTTCTTC. Residues: CASSPGVLNNEQFF. V and J are TRBV5-6 and TRBJ2-1; perhaps TRBD1 as D (6 bases). Germline CDR1 SGHDT, CDR2 YYEEEE. CDR3 length: 14 residues. V lost 4 bases and J lost 5, with 13 bases in between.

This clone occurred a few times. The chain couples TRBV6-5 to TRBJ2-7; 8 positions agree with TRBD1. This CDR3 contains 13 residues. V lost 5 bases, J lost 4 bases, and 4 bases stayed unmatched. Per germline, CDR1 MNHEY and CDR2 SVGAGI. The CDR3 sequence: CASSRTGTYEQYF. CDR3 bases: TGTGCCAGCAGTAGGACAGGGACATACGAGCAGTACTTC.